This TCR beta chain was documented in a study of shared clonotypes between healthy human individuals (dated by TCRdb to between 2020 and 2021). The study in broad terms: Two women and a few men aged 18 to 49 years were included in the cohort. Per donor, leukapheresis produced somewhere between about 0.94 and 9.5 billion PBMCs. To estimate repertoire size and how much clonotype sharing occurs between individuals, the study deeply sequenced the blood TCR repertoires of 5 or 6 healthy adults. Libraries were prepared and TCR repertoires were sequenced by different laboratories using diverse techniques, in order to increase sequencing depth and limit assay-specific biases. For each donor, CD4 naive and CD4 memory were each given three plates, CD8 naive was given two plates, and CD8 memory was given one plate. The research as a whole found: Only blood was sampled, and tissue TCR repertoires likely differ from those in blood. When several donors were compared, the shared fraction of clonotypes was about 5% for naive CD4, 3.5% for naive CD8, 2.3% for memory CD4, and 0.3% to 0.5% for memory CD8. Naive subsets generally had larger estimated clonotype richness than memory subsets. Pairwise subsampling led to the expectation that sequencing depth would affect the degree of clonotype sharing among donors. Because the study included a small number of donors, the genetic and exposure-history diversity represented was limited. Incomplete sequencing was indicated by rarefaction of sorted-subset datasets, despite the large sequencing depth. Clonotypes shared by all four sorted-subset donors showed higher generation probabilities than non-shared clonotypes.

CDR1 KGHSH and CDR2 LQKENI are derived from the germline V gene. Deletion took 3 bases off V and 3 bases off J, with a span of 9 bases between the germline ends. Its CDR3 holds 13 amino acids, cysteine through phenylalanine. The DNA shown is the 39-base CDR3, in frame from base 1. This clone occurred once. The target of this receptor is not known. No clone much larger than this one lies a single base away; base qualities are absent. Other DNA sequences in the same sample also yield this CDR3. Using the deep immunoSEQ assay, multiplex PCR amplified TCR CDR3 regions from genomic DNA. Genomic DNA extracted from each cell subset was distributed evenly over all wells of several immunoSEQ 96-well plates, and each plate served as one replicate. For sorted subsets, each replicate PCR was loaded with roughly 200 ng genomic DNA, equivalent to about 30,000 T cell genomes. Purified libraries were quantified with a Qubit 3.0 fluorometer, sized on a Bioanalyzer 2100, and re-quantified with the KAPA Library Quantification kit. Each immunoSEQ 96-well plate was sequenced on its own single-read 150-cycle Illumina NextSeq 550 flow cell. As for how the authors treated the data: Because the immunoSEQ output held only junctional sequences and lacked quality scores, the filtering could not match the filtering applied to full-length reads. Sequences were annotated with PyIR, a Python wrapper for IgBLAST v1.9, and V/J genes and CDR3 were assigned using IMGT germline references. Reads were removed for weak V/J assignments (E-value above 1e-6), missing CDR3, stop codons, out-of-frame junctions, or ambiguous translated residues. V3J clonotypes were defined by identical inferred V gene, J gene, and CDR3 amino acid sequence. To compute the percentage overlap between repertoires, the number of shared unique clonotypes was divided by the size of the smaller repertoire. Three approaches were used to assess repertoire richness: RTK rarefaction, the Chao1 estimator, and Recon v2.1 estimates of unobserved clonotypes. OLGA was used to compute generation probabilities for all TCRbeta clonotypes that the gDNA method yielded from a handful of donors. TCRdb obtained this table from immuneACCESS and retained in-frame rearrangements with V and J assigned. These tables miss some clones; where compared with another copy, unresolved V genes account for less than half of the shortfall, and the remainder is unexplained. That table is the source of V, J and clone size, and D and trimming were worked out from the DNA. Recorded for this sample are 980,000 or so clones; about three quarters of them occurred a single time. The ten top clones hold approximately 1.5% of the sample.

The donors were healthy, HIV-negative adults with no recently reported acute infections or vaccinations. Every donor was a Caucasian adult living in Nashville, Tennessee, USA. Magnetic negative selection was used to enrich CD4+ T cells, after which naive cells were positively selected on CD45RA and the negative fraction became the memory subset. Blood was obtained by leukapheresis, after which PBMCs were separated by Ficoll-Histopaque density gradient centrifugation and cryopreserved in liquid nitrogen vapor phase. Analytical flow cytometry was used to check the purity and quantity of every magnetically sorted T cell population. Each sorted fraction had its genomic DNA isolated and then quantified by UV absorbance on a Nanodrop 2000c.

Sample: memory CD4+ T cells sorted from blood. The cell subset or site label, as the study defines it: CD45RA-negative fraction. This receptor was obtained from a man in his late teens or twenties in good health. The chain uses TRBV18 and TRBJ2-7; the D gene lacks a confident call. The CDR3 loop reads CASSPGTGYEQYF. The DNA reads TGTGCCAGCTCACCGGGCACGGGCTACGAGCAGTACTTC.